These 2 T cell receptor beta chains were all obtained from the same sample, sequenced in a study of OX40 agonist ivuxolimab in advanced cancers. Only in-frame clones appear in the TCRdb table, and some are missing; sequencing was by immunoSEQ multiplex PCR. Here the sample spans over 100,000 clones, under 95% being singletons. Here the sequenced sample was CD4+ or CD8+ T cells sorted from blood, taken in a trial of the OX40 agonist ivuxolimab. The receptors shown here come from an adult with an advanced solid tumor such as melanoma, head and neck, liver or kidney cancer.

The chain uses TRBV4-1 and TRBJ2-1; 7 nucleotides line up with TRBD2. The CDR3 length is 16 residues. V was pared by 2 bases and J by 4 bases, with 8 bases of the junction left unmatched. Per the germline V gene, CDR1 is MGHRA and CDR2 is YSYEKL. This CDR3 is CASSQSWRGNYNEQFF. The CDR3 nucleotides are TGCGCCAGCAGCCAATCGTGGCGGGGGAATTACAATGAGCAGTTCTTC.

The chain links TRBV6-5 to TRBJ2-7; D assignment may be TRBD1 or TRBD2 (6 bases each). V was cut by 10 bases and J by 0 bases, with 13 bases left in between. The CDR3 spans 13 residues. Germline assignment: CDR1 MNHEY and CDR2 SVGAGI. CDR3 residues: CATRRGASYEQYF. The CDR3 DNA reads TGTGCCACCAGAAGGGGGGCCTCCTACGAGCAGTACTTC.